This T cell receptor (beta chain) was identified in a study of blood T cell repertoires in COVID-19. The table came from immunoSEQ multiplex PCR; TCRdb's copy has only in-frame clones and leaves some out. The sample has some 150,000 clones, around 92% seen once; the top ten hold about 2.8%. Germline assignment: CDR1 SGHRS and CDR2 YFSETQ. This CDR3 spans 15 amino acids. V shed 0 bases, J shed 14 bases, and the junction held 11 bases outside the gene matches. This clone was seen once. This chain joins TRBV5-1 and TRBJ1-6, with TRBD1 identical over 7 bases. The source of this sequence is a man aged 55 to 70 with acute or convalescent COVID-19. The sequencing sample was made of peripheral blood. The DNA for the CDR3 is TGCGCCAGCAGCTTGGGGGGACAGTCTTCCCTTTCCCTCCACTTT. This sequence encodes CASSLGGQSSLSLHF.